These T cell receptor beta chains were read from a single sample in a study of blood T cell repertoires in COVID-19. Sequenced by immunoSEQ multiplex PCR; TCRdb stores in-frame clones only, minus some. The sample contains roughly 140,000 clones, roughly 76% of which appear only once. Sequencing was done on a sample of peripheral blood. All receptors derive from a human donor with acute or convalescent COVID-19. The donor label of this sample is uncertain. The CDR3 runs from the conserved cysteine through the conserved F or W. D genes are given only for firm matches. Expanded clones are given a class, and other clones once, few, many or no size at all.

v_call	d_call	j_call	clone_size	cdr3_aa	cdr3_nt
TRBV7-8	-	TRBJ2-5	-	CASSPGTRRDGDQYF	TGTGCCAGCAGCCCAGGGACTCGCCGCGATGGGGACCAGTACTTC
TRBV7-3	TRBD1	TRBJ2-1	-	CASSLILGTGVNEQFF	TGTGCCAGCAGCTTAATATTAGGGACAGGGGTAAATGAGCAGTTCTTC
TRBV21-1	-	TRBJ2-3	-	CASSNDRFISTDTQYF	TGTGCCAGCAGCAACGACAGATTCATAAGCACAGATACGCAGTATTTT
TRBV21-1	-	TRBJ1-1	few	CASGALGEAFF	TGTGCCAGCGGGGCTCTTGGTGAAGCTTTCTTT
TRBV6-6	-	TRBJ1-6	-	CASSYRGKNSPLHF	TGTGCCAGCAGTTACCGGGGTAAAAATTCACCCCTCCACTTT
TRBV5-5	-	TRBJ1-5	-	CASSLVGGVQPQHF	TGTGCCAGCAGCTTGGTTGGGGGCGTTCAGCCCCAGCATTTT
TRBV4-1	-	TRBJ2-2	-	CASRLLVEGTGELFF	TGCGCCAGCAGACTTCTAGTTGAGGGCACCGGGGAGCTGTTTTTT
TRBV19	TRBD1	TRBJ1-1	few	CASSIEGQGQTEAFF	TGTGCCAGTAGTATAGAAGGACAGGGTCAAACTGAAGCTTTCTTT
TRBV10-3	-	TRBJ2-4	few	CAISESTGIAKNIQYF	TGTGCCATCAGTGAGTCGACGGGGATAGCCAAAAACATTCAGTACTTC
TRBV30	-	TRBJ1-2	-	CAWSSTLQEGYGYTF	TGTGCCTGGAGTTCAACTCTACAGGAAGGCTATGGCTACACCTTC
TRBV11-2	-	TRBJ1-2	-	CASSLDRAAVLAGYTF	TGTGCCAGCAGCTTAGATCGAGCGGCTGTCCTTGCGGGCTACACCTTC
TRBV2	-	TRBJ1-5	-	CASSGGDQPQHF	TGTGCCAGCAGTGGGGGGGATCAGCCCCAGCATTTT
TRBV19	TRBD1	TRBJ1-5	-	CASSETGGAQPQHF	TGTGCCAGTAGCGAGACAGGGGGCGCTCAGCCCCAGCATTTT